One sample yielded the 16 T cell receptor beta chains listed below, sequenced in a study of blood T cell repertoires in COVID-19. Repertoires were generated with immunoSEQ multiplex PCR, while TCRdb's copy carries only in-frame clones and drops some. The sample has about 200,000 clones; about nine tenths are singletons. Sample: peripheral blood. Source of these receptors: a man between 45 and 60 years old with acute or convalescent COVID-19.

This clone was seen once. This CDR3 is also generated by other DNA sequences in the sample. The chain couples TRBV6-5 to TRBJ1-5, with 10 bases that match TRBD1. This CDR3 has 15 residues. With 5 bases clipped from V and 2 bases from J, the junction kept 3 bases outside the gene matches. The germline V gene encodes CDR1 MNHEY and CDR2 SVGAGI. CDR3 DNA: TGTGCCAGCAGTCCGGGACAGGGGCGCAATCAGCCCCAGCATTTT. It yields the protein CASSPGQGRNQPQHF.

The CDR3 DNA reads as TGTGCCAGCAGCTTGGGAACAGGGAGGGACACTGAAGCTTTCTTT. This gives the protein CASSLGTGRDTEAFF. The chain employs TRBV5-5 and TRBJ1-1; a possible D gene is TRBD1 (6 bases). The V end was cut by 0 bases, the J end by 3 bases, with 12 bases between. The CDR3 is 15 amino acids. From germline, CDR1 is SGHKS and CDR2 YYEKEE (reference sequence). Combining the CDR3 with reference TRBV5-5 and TRBJ1-1 gives the whole variable domain DAGVTQSPTHLIKTRGQQVTLRCSPISGHKSVSWYQQVLGQGPQFIFQYYEKEERGRGNFPDRFSARQFPNYSSELNVNALLLGDSALYLCASSLGTGRDTEAFFGQGTRLTVV.

The chain combines TRBV29-1 with TRBJ2-7; the match to TRBD1 covers 8 bases. V shed 4 bases and J 6 bases; nucleotides not matched to a gene: 17. Germline V CDR1 and CDR2: SQVTM, ANQGSEA. The CDR3 is 16 residues long. This CDR3 is CSVGLPGQGTLGEQYF. CDR3 sequence (DNA): TGCAGCGTTGGGCTGCCTGGACAGGGCACGCTGGGCGAGCAGTACTTC.

The chain joins TRBV29-1 to TRBJ1-3; D perhaps matches TRBD1 (6 bases). This CDR3 contains 13 residues. V lost 7 bases and J lost 3, with 13 bases in between. Germline-derived CDR1 and CDR2 are SQVTM and ANQGSEA. CDR3 nucleotide sequence: TGCAGCGCACAGGAGACAGGTGGAAACACCATATATTTT. Protein product: CSAQETGGNTIYF.

The CDR3 DNA reads TGCGCCAGCACCCTCCTCTCCTATAATTCACCCCTCCACTTT. This codes for CASTLLSYNSPLHF. The chain is built from TRBV4-1 and TRBJ1-6; D is ambiguous. Deletions cut 7 bases from V and 0 bases from J, with 7 bases between. CDR1 and CDR2 from the germline V gene are MGHRA and YSYEKL. The CDR3 has 14 residues.

In nucleotides, the CDR3 is TGCGCCAGCAGCTCATGGGCGGGTATGGGCACTGAAGCTTTCTTT. Translated, it gives CASSSWAGMGTEAFF. The gene calls are TRBV5-1 and TRBJ1-1; D is uncertain. The CDR3 spans 15 residues. Germline loops: CDR1 SGHRS, CDR2 YFSETQ. Trimming removed 3 bases from V and 4 bases from J, with 16 bases in between.

The chain recombines TRBV10-1 with TRBJ1-4, with D perhaps TRBD1 (5 bases). Trimming stripped 6 bases from V and 0 bases from J, with 11 bases between. CDR1 and CDR2 (germline): WNHNN, SYGVQD (reference sequence). CDR3 size: 15 residues. The CDR3 DNA reads TGCGCCAGCAGCCCCGACAGTGCAACTAATGAAAAACTGTTTTTT. Translating gives CASSPDSATNEKLFF.

The chain has TRBV18 and TRBJ1-1; D remains ambiguous. Germline loops: CDR1 KGHSH, CDR2 LQKENI. V lost 3 bases to trimming and J lost 5 bases, with 10 bases between them. The length of the CDR3 is 13 residues. CDR3 region: CASSPTTGTEAFF. In DNA, the CDR3 is TGTGCCAGCTCACCGACGACGGGGACTGAAGCTTTCTTT.

This clone appeared a few times. The chain recombines TRBV6-5 with TRBJ1-2; D gene unclear. In germline, CDR1 is MNHEY, CDR2 SVGAGI. Between the trimmed V and J ends, which lost 6 bases and 4 bases, there was a span of 9 bases. The CDR3 covers 12 residues. CDR3 bases: TGTGCCAGCAGCATCGCGGGCTATGGCTACACCTTC. It specifies CASSIAGYGYTF.

The chain employs TRBV19 and TRBJ2-7; 7 bases agree with TRBD1. The CDR3 sequence is 13 residues long. Germline V gene lookup returns CDR1 LNHDA and CDR2 SQIVND (reference sequence). V trimming: 10 bases; J trimming: 1 base; junction bases outside the gene matches: 7. The CDR3 nucleotides are TGTGCCACTGGACAGGACCTTTCCTACGAGCAGTACTTC. Protein sequence: CATGQDLSYEQYF.

The rearrangement joins TRBV7-3 to TRBJ1-4; D possibly corresponds to TRBD1 (6 bases). Germline CDR1 is SGHTA and CDR2 is FQGTGA. The V end was cut by 3 bases, the J end by 5 bases, with 16 bases between. The CDR3 extends over 16 amino acids. The CDR3 region is CASSLGRVGTNEKLFF. The CDR3 DNA follows: TGTGCCAGCAGCTTGGGTCGTGTTGGGACAAATGAAAAACTGTTTTTT.

The V gene is TRBV12-3 or TRBV12-4, the J gene TRBJ1-2; 7 nucleotides match TRBD1. The CDR3 totals 12 residues. The J segment lost 4 bases and the V segment lost 5 bases, leaving 1 base of the junction unmatched. The CDR3 region has the DNA TGTGCCAGCAGTCCAGGGGGCTATGGCTACACCTTC. Translated: CASSPGGYGYTF.

The rearrangement uses TRBV18 and TRBJ2-3, with 14 bases matching TRBD2. Per germline, CDR1 KGHSH and CDR2 LQKENI. The CDR3 is 18 amino acids. The V and J ends lost 4 bases and 3 bases, in that order; junction bases with no gene match: 9. CDR3 in amino acids: CASSLRTGTSGGTDTQYF. The CDR3 DNA follows: TGTGCCAGCTCACTCCGAACCGGGACTAGCGGGGGAACAGATACGCAGTATTTT.

The chain joins TRBV7-2 to TRBJ2-3, with D unresolved. Trimming cost V 4 bases and J 0 bases, with 8 bases left between them. This CDR3 is built from 14 residues. The V gene's germline CDR1 is SGHTA and CDR2 FQGNSA. This chain's CDR3 is CASSSRPSTDTQYF. In DNA form, the CDR3 reads TGTGCCAGCAGCTCCCGTCCTAGCACAGATACGCAGTATTTT.

This sequence joins TRBV6-4 and TRBJ1-1; D ambiguous. Trimming pared 0 bases from V and 3 bases from J, leaving 14 bases between. CDR1 is MRHNA, CDR2 SNTAGT, per germline. The CDR3 contains 16 residues. The CDR3 sequence: CASSDSPGVRDTEAFF. The CDR3 region has the DNA TGTGCCAGCAGTGACTCCCCGGGAGTTCGGGACACTGAAGCTTTCTTT.

This chain joins TRBV6-5 and TRBJ2-7, with 7 bases fitting TRBD1. The CDR3 is 15 amino acids. Germline CDR1 MNHEY, CDR2 SVGAGI. V lost 6 bases to trimming and J lost 4 bases; unmatched junction nucleotides: 12. The CDR3 DNA reads as TGTGCCAGCAGCGTAGCTGGGACAGCGGTTTACGAGCAGTACTTC. This sequence encodes CASSVAGTAVYEQYF.